This record covers a single TCR beta chain. With V trimmed by 5 bases and J by 5 bases, 13 bases remained unmatched. The CDR3 extends over 16 amino acids. Germline V gene lookup returns CDR1 SGHAT and CDR2 FQNNGV. This sample stems from a study of blood T cell repertoires in COVID-19. Clones were sequenced by immunoSEQ multiplex PCR, and TCRdb holds only the in-frame ones, with some missing. Found here are about 170,000 clones, about 85% of them singletons; the top ten hold roughly 1.3%. The chain carries TRBV11-2 and TRBJ2-5, with 8 positions matching TRBD1. Specimen: peripheral blood. The sequence derives from a man aged 60 to 69 who had recovered from COVID-19. The CDR3, as DNA: TGTGCCAGCAGCCCTCAGGGGGCAGGGGGATCGGAGACCCAGTACTTC. Protein sequence: CASSPQGAGGSETQYF.